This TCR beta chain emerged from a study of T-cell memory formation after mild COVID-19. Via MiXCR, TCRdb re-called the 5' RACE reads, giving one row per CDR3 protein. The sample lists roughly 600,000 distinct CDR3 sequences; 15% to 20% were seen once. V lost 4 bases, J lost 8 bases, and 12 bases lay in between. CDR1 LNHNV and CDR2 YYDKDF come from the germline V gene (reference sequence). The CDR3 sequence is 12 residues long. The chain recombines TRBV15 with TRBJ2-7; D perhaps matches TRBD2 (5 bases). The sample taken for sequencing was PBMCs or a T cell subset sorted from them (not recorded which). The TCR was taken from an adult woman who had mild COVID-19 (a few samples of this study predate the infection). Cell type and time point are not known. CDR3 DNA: TGTGCCACCAGCACAACGGGGATCAAGCAGTACTTC. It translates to CATSTTGIKQYF.